What follows are 16 T cell receptor beta chains derived from one specimen sequenced in a study of blood T cell repertoires in COVID-19. Some clones are missing from TCRdb's copy, which holds only in-frame ones; the method was immunoSEQ multiplex PCR. Of roughly 380,000 clones in the sample, roughly 90% were seen once. The sequenced sample was PBMCs or T cells enriched from blood (not recorded which). Receptors were obtained from a woman in her 30s who had been exposed to COVID-19.

This sequence joins TRBV12-5 and TRBJ1-4; possible D gene TRBD1, 5 bases. CDR1 is LGHNT, CDR2 FRNRAP, per germline. The CDR3 has 16 amino acids. Trimming took 5 bases from V and 10 from J, leaving 23 bases between them. CDR3: CASGLDGAGFGGKLFF. The CDR3 coding sequence is TGTGCTAGTGGTCTCGACGGGGCGGGGTTTGGTGGAAAACTGTTTTTT.

The gene calls are TRBV4-2 and TRBJ2-3; 9 bases are shared with TRBD2. Germline values: CDR1 LGHNA, CDR2 YNFKEQ. Trimming removed 0 bases from V and 2 bases from J; junction bases left unmatched: 3. The CDR3 has 16 amino acids. This CDR3 reads CASSQELAGNTDTQYF. The CDR3 coding sequence is TGTGCCAGCAGCCAAGAACTAGCGGGCAACACAGATACGCAGTATTTT.

The rearrangement joins TRBV7-9 to TRBJ2-1, with 11 bases fitting TRBD2. The CDR3 sequence is 15 residues long. Germline-derived CDR1 and CDR2 are SEHNR and FQNEAQ (reference sequence). V shed 5 bases, J shed 12 bases, and the junction held 12 bases outside the gene matches. The CDR3 sequence: CASSIIAGGGTGQFF. The CDR3 nucleotides read TGTGCCAGCAGCATTATAGCGGGAGGGGGTACGGGGCAGTTCTTC.

J is TRBJ2-1 and V is TRBV7-3; TRBD2 agrees at 12 bases. Germline assignment: CDR1 SGHTA and CDR2 FQGTGA. The CDR3 runs to 19 residues. J was trimmed by 4 bases and V by 2 bases; bases with no gene match: 12. The CDR3 DNA sequence: TGTGCCAGCAGCTTAGGGGAACTCGGACTAGCGGGAAGGTACAATGAGCAGTTCTTC. Amino acid sequence: CASSLGELGLAGRYNEQFF.

This chain connects TRBV6-1 to TRBJ2-1, with TRBD2 matching over 9 bases. The germline V gene encodes CDR1 MNHNS and CDR2 SASEGT. Germline trimming cut 1 base from V and 6 bases from J; bases unmatched to any gene: 4. The CDR3 contains 15 residues. CDR3: CASSEGGGRVNEQFF. CDR3 coding DNA: TGTGCCAGCAGTGAAGGGGGCGGGAGGGTCAATGAGCAGTTCTTC.

The CDR3: CASSSSRDRVEGYEQYF. The CDR3 nucleotides read TGTGCCAGCAGCTCGTCCCGGGACAGGGTTGAGGGTTACGAGCAGTACTTC. This rearrangement joins TRBV5-8 to TRBJ2-7; TRBD1 matches at 9 bases. V dropped 3 bases and J dropped 4; count of bases not matched to a gene: 14. CDR1 and CDR2 from the germline V gene are SGHTS and YDEGEE. The CDR3 is 17 residues long.

The chain has TRBV5-1 and TRBJ2-4; 8 nucleotides match TRBD2. This CDR3 is 15 amino acids long. The germline V gene encodes CDR1 SGHRS and CDR2 YFSETQ. The ends lost 5 bases at V and 7 bases at J; junction bases unmatched: 11. As DNA, the CDR3 is TGCGCCAGCAGTATCGGAGCGGGAGAAGGGAACATTCAGTACTTC. This encodes CASSIGAGEGNIQYF.

This chain uses TRBV27 with TRBJ1-2; possible D gene TRBD1, 5 bases. The CDR3 is 14 residues long. Germline CDR1 and CDR2: MNHEY and SMNVEV (reference sequence). V lost 2 bases to trimming and J lost 2 bases, with 9 bases between them. In nucleotides, the CDR3 is TGTGCCAGCAGTTTAAGGGGCAGGAACTATGGCTACACCTTC. Translated, it gives CASSLRGRNYGYTF.

This clone was detected only once. This chain uses TRBV28 with TRBJ2-2, with TRBD1 identical over 9 bases. Germline-derived CDR1 and CDR2 are MDHEN and SYDVKM. The junction had 14 bases not matched to a gene; V was cut back by 3 bases and J by 6 bases. The CDR3 totals 18 residues. The CDR3 DNA is TGTGCCAGCAGTTTTTACGCTACCGGGACAGGGAATTCCGGGGAGCTGTTTTTT. This codes for CASSFYATGTGNSGELFF.

The chain uses TRBV19 and TRBJ2-1; the D gene is possibly TRBD1 (6 bases). Trimming left V 6 bases short and J 4 bases short, with 13 bases between. The CDR3 contains 14 residues. Per the germline V gene, CDR1 is LNHDA and CDR2 is SQIVND (reference sequence). CDR3 loop: CASRTGPGYNEQFF. CDR3 nucleotide sequence: TGTGCCAGTAGGACAGGCCCCGGGTACAATGAGCAGTTCTTC. Variable domain in full (rest from reference TRBV19 and TRBJ2-1): DGGITQSPKYLFRKEGQNVTLSCEQNLNHDAMYWYRQDPGQGLRLIYYSQIVNDFQKGDIAEGYSVSREKKESFPLTVTSAQKNPTAFYLCASRTGPGYNEQFFGPGTRLTVL.

This rearrangement joins TRBV30 to TRBJ2-3; D not resolved. This CDR3 region has 14 residues. Germline loops: CDR1 GTSNPN, CDR2 SVGIG (reference sequence). V was shortened by 5 bases and J by 0 bases, with 12 bases between the two germline ends. CDR3 DNA: TGTGCCTGGGAGCCTCTTCCTAGCACAGATACGCAGTATTTT. Amino acids: CAWEPLPSTDTQYF.

The rearrangement links TRBV9 to TRBJ2-7; 9 nucleotides match TRBD1. V lost 3 bases and J lost 5; bases outside the gene matches: 6. CDR1 and CDR2 (germline): SGDLS, YYNGEE. The CDR3 has 14 amino acids. CDR3: CASSAGDRVHEQYF. CDR3 DNA: TGTGCCAGCAGCGCGGGGGACAGGGTACACGAGCAGTACTTC.

The rearrangement links TRBV6-5 to TRBJ2-1; tentatively, D is TRBD2 (6 bases). V was cut by 5 bases and J by 2 bases, with 13 bases left in between. In germline, CDR1 is MNHEY, CDR2 SVGAGI. The CDR3 extends over 15 amino acids. The CDR3 spells CASSPPSATYNEQFF. DNA of the CDR3: TGTGCCAGCAGTCCCCCTAGCGCAACCTACAATGAGCAGTTCTTC.

The chain uses TRBV7-9 and TRBJ2-5; D is perhaps TRBD1 (5 bases). Germline lookup yields CDR1 SEHNR and CDR2 FQNEAQ (reference sequence). This CDR3 has 16 residues. V shed 1 base and J shed 4 bases, with 16 bases lying between them. CDR3: CASSLVGASPAETQYF. For the CDR3, the DNA is TGTGCCAGCAGCTTAGTAGGGGCCAGCCCTGCAGAGACCCAGTACTTC.

This chain links TRBV9 with TRBJ1-2; D is perhaps TRBD1 (5 bases). CDR3 length: 14 residues. Germline loops: CDR1 SGDLS, CDR2 YYNGEE. V was pared by 4 bases and J by 5 bases, with 15 bases between. For the CDR3, the DNA is TGTGCCAGCAGCTCAGGCAGGGTTAGTTATGGCTACACCTTC. Its protein is CASSSGRVSYGYTF. Filled out from reference TRBV9 and TRBJ1-2, the complete variable domain reads DSGVTQTPKHLITATGQRVTLRCSPRSGDLSVYWYQQSLDQGLQFLIQYYNGEERAKGNILERFSAQQFPDLHSELNLSSLELGDSALYFCASSSGRVSYGYTFGSGTRLTVV.

This rearrangement joins TRBV6-5 to TRBJ2-1; 8 nucleotides agree with TRBD2. This CDR3 has 13 amino acids. The V segment lost 4 bases and the J segment 9 bases; nucleotides outside the gene matches: 5. Germline loops: CDR1 MNHEY, CDR2 SVGAGI. The CDR3 region has the DNA TGTGCCAGCAGTTTAGCGGGAACTGCTGAGCAGTTCTTC. This sequence encodes CASSLAGTAEQFF.